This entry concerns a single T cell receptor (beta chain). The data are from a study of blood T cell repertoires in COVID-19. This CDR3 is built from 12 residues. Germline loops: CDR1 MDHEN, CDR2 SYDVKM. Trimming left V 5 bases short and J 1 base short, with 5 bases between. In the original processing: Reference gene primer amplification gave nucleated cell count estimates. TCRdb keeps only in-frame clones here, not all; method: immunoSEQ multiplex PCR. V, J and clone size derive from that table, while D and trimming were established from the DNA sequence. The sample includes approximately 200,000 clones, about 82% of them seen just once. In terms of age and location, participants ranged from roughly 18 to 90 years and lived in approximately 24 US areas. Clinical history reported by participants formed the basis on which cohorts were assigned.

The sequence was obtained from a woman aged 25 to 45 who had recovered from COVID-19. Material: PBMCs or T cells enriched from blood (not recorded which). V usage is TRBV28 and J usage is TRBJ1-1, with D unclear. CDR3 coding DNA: TGTGCCAGCAGTCTCAGGAACACTGAAGCTTTCTTT. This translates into CASSLRNTEAFF.